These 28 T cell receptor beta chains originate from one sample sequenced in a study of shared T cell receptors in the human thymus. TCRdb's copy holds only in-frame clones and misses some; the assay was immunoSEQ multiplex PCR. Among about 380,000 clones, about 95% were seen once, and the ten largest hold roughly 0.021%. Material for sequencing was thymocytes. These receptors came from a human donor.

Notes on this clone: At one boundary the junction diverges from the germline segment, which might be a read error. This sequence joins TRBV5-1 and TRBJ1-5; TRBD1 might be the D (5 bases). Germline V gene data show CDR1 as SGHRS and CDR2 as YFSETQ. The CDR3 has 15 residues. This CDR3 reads CASSPGGISYQPQHF. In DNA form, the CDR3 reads TGCGCCAGCAGCCCGGGGGGGATTAGCTATCAGCCCCAGCATTTT.

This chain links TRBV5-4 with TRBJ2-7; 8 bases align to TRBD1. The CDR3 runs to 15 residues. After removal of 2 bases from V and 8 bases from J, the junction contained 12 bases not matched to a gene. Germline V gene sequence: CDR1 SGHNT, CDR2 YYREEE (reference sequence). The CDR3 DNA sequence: TGTGCCAGCAGCTTAACCGGGACAGGAGCTACGAAGCAGTACTTC. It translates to CASSLTGTGATKQYF. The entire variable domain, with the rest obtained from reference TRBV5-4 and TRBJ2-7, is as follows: ETGVTQSPTHLIKTRGQQVTLRCSSQSGHNTVSWYQQALGQGPQFIFQYYREEENGRGNFPPRFSGLQFPNYSSELNVNALELDDSALYLCASSLTGTGATKQYFGPGTRLTVT.

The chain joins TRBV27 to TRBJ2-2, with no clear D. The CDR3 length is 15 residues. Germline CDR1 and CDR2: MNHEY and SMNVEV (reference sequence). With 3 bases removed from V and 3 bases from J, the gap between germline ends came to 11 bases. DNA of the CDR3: TGTGCCAGCAGTTTTACCTTTCCGTACACCGGGGAGCTGTTTTTT. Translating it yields CASSFTFPYTGELFF.

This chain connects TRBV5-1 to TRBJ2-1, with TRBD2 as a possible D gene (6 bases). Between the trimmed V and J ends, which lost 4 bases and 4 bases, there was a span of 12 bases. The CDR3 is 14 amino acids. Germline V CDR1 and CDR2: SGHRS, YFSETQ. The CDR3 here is CASSGRDFYNEQFF. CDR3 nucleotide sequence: TGCGCCAGCAGCGGCCGGGACTTTTACAATGAGCAGTTCTTC.

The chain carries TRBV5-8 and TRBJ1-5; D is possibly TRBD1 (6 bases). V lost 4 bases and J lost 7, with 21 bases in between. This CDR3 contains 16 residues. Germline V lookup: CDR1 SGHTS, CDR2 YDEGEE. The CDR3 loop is CASSPAAGGGGQPQHF. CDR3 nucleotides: TGTGCCAGCAGCCCCGCTGCGGGGGGCGGCGGGCAGCCCCAGCATTTT.

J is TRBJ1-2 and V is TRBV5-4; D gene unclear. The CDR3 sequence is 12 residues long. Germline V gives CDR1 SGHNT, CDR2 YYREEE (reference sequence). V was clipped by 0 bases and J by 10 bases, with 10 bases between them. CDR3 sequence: CASSLAKATYTF. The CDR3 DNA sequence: TGTGCCAGCAGCTTGGCTAAGGCTACCTACACCTTC.

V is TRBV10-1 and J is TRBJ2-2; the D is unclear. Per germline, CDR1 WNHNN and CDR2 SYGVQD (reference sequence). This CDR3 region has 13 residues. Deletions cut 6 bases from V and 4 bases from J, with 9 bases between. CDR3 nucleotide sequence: TGCGCCAGCAGCCTCGTTGGCACCGGGGAGCTGTTTTTT. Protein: CASSLVGTGELFF.

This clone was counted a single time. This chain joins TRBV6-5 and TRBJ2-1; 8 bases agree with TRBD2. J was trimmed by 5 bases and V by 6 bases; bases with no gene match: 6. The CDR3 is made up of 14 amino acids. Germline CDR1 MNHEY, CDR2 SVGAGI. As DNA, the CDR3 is TGTGCCAGCAGCTACGGGAGGGGCGACAATGAGCAGTTCTTC. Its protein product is CASSYGRGDNEQFF.

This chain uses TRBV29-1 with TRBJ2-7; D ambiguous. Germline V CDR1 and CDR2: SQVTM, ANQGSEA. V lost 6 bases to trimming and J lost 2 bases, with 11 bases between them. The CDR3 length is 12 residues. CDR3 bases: TGCAGCGTGGGTCCGTCCACCTACGAGCAGTACTTC. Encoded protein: CSVGPSTYEQYF.

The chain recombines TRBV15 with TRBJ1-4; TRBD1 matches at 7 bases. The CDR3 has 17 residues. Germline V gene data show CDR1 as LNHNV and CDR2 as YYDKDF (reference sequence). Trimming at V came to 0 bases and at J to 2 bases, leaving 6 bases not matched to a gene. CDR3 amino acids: CATSRDQGDSTNEKLFF. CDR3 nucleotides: TGTGCCACCAGCAGAGATCAGGGGGACAGCACTAATGAAAAACTGTTTTTT. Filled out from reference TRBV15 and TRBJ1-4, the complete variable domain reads DAMVIQNPRYQVTQFGKPVTLSCSQTLNHNVMYWYQQKSSQAPKLLFHYYDKDFNNEADTPDNFQSRRPNTSFCFLDIRSPGLGDTAMYLCATSRDQGDSTNEKLFFGSGTQLSVL.

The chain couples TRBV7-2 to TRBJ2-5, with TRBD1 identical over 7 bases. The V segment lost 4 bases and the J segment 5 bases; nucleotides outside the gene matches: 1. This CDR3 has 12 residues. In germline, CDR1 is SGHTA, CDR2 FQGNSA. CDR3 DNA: TGTGCCAGCAGCTCACAGGGGGAGACCCAGTACTTC. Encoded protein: CASSSQGETQYF. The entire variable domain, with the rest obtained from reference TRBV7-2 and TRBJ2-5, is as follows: GAGVSQSPSNKVTEKGKDVELRCDPISGHTALYWYRQSLGQGLEFLIYFQGNSAPDKSGLPSDRFSAERTGGSVSTLTIQRTQQEDSAVYLCASSSQGETQYFGPGTRLLVL.

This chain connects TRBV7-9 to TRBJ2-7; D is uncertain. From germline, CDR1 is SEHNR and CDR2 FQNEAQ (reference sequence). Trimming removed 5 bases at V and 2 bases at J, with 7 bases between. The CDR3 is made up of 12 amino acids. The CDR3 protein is CASSTYPYEQYF. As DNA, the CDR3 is TGTGCCAGCAGCACCTACCCCTACGAGCAGTACTTC.

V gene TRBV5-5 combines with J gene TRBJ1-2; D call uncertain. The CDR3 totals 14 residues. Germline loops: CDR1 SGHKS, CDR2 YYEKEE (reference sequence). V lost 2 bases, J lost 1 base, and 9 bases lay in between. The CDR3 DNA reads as TGTGCCAGCAGCTTATGCCGGCTTAACTATGGCTACACCTTC. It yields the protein CASSLCRLNYGYTF.

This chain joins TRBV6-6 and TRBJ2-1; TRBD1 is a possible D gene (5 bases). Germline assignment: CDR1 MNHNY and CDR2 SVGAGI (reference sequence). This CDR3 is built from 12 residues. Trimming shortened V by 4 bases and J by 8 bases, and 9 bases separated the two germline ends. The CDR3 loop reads CASSSGNDEQFF. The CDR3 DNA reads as TGTGCCAGCAGTTCAGGGAACGATGAGCAGTTCTTC.

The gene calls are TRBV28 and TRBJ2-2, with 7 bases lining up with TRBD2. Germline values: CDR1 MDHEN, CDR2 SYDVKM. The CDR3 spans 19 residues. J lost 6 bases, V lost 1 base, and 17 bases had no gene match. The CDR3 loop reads CASSLLPDQLAREAGELFF. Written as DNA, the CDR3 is TGTGCCAGCAGTTTATTGCCCGACCAACTAGCGAGGGAGGCCGGGGAGCTGTTTTTT.

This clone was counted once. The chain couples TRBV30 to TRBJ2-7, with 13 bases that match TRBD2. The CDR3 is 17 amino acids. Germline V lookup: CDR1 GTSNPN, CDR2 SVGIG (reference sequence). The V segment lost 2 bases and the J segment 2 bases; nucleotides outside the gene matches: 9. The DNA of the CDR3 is TGTGCCTGGAGTACCGGGACTAGCGGGAAGAGCCCCTACGAGCAGTACTTC. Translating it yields CAWSTGTSGKSPYEQYF.

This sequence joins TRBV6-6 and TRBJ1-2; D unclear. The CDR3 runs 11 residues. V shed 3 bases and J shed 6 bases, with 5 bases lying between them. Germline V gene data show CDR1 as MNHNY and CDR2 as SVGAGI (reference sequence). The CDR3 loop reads CASSYRNGYTF. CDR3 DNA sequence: TGTGCCAGCAGTTATAGGAATGGCTACACCTTC.

CDR3 sequence: CASSIDDRVPDTQYF. CDR3 coding DNA: TGTGCCAGTAGTATAGATGACAGGGTACCAGATACGCAGTATTTT. The chain has TRBV19 and TRBJ2-3, with 7 bases lining up with TRBD1. The V gene end was trimmed by 0 bases and the J gene end by 4 bases; junction bases not matched to a gene: 4. The CDR3 is 15 amino acids. CDR1 and CDR2 from the germline V gene are LNHDA and SQIVND (reference sequence).

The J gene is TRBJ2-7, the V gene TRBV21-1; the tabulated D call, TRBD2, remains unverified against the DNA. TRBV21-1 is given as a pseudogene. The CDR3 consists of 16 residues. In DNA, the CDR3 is TGTGCCAGCAGCAACTCCCCGCAAGCGGGGACCTACGAGCAGTACTTC. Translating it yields CASSNSPQAGTYEQYF.

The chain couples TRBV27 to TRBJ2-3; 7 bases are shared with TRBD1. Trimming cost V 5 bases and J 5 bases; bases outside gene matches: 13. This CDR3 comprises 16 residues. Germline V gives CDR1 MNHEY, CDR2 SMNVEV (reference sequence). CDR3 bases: TGTGCCAGCAGTCCATCGACAGGGATCTGGTTAGATACGCAGTATTTT. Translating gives CASSPSTGIWLDTQYF.

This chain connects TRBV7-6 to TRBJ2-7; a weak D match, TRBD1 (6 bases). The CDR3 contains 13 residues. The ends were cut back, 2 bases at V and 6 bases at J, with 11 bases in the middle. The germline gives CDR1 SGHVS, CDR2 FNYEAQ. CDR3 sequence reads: CASSLNRVTEQYF. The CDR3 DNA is TGTGCCAGCAGCTTAAACAGGGTAACCGAGCAGTACTTC.

CDR3 sequence: CSTDTGSSGNTIYF. For the CDR3, the DNA is TGCAGTACCGACACAGGGAGCTCTGGAAACACCATATATTTT. The chain recombines TRBV29-1 with TRBJ1-3; D may be TRBD1 (6 bases). The CDR3 is made up of 14 amino acids. Germline loops: CDR1 SQVTM, CDR2 ANQGSEA.

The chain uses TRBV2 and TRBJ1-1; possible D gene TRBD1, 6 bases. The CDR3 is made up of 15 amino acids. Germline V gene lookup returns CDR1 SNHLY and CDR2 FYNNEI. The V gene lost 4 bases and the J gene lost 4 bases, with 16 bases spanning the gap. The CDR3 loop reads CASSGGNRECTEAFF. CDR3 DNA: TGTGCCAGCAGTGGGGGGAACAGGGAGTGCACTGAAGCTTTCTTT.

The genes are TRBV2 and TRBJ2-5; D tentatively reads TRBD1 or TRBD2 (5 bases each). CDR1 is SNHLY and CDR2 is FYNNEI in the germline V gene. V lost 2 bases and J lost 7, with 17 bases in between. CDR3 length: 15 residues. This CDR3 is CASSETGRCGGTQYF. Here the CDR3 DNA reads TGTGCCAGCAGTGAAACGGGCCGTTGTGGGGGGACCCAGTACTTC.

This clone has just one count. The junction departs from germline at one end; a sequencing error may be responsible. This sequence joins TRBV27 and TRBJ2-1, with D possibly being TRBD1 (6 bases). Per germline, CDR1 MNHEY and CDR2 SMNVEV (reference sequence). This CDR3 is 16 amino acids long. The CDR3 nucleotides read TGTGCCAGCAGACGGGGCGCTCGGGACACCTACAGTGAGCAGTTCTTC. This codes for CASRRGARDTYSEQFF.

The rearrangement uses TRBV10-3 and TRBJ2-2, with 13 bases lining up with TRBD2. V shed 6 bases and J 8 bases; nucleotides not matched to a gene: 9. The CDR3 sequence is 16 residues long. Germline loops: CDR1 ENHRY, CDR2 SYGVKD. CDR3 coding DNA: TGTGCCATCAGCTCGTCCGGGACTAGCGGGATGGGGGAGCTGTTTTTT. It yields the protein CAISSSGTSGMGELFF.

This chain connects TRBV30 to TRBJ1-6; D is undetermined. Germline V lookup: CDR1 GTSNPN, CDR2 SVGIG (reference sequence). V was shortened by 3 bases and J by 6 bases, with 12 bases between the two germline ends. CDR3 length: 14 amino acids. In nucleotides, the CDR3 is TGTGCCTGGAGCCCTATGGGGTTTAATTCACCCCTCCACTTT. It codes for CAWSPMGFNSPLHF. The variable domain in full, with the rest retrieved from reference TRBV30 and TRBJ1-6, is SQTIHQWPATLVQPVGSPLSLECTVEGTSNPNLYWYRQAAGRGLQLLFYSVGIGQISSEVPQNLSASRPQDRQFILSSKKLLLSDSGFYLCAWSPMGFNSPLHFGNGTRLTVT.

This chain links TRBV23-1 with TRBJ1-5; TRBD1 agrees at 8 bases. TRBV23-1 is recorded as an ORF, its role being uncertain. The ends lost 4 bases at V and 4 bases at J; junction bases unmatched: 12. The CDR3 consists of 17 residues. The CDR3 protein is CASSRIPGDRTNQPQHF. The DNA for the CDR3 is TGCGCCAGCAGTCGCATCCCCGGGGACAGGACTAATCAGCCCCAGCATTTT.